This entry lists 16 T cell receptor beta chains sequenced from one sample in a study of cytomegalovirus exposure and HLA in healthy donors. The PCR made use of 60 Vbeta and 13 Jbeta primers. The table came from immunoSEQ multiplex PCR; TCRdb's copy has only in-frame clones and leaves some out. Found here are some 200,000 clones, 77% of them singletons; the top ten hold less than 3%. The specimen sequenced was PBMCs. The receptor set was obtained from a woman in her sixties in good health and CMV-seropositive.

The genes are TRBV7-9 and TRBJ2-7, with D maybe TRBD2 (5 bases). Per the germline V gene, CDR1 is SEHNR and CDR2 is FQNEAQ (reference sequence). The CDR3 has 14 residues. The V gene lost 3 bases and the J gene lost 0 bases, with 9 bases spanning the gap. The CDR3 nucleotides read TGTGCCAGCAGCTTGCCGGGAAGCTCCTACGAGCAGTACTTC. As protein: CASSLPGSSYEQYF.

The V call is TRBV6-1, the J call TRBJ2-3, with D possibly matching TRBD1 (6 bases). Trimming cost V 6 bases and J 6 bases, with 16 bases left between them. CDR1 is MNHNS, CDR2 SASEGT, per germline. The CDR3 sequence is 14 residues long. In DNA, the CDR3 is TGTGCCAGCAGCACAGGGTGGGGCATGGATACGCAGTATTTT. Its protein product is CASSTGWGMDTQYF.

The chain couples TRBV18 to TRBJ1-1; D not resolved. The CDR3 totals 14 residues. V was shortened by 5 bases and J by 5 bases, with 15 bases between the two germline ends. Germline V lookup: CDR1 KGHSH, CDR2 LQKENI. Written as DNA, the CDR3 is TGTGCCAGCTCAAATAACCAAGGAGAGACTGAAGCTTTCTTT. This encodes CASSNNQGETEAFF.

A single count supports this clone. The chain couples TRBV5-6 to TRBJ1-1; D might be TRBD1 (5 bases). V was clipped by 4 bases and J by 4 bases, with 8 bases between them. CDR3 size: 12 residues. Germline CDR1 reads SGHDT; CDR2 reads YYEEEE. DNA for the CDR3: TGTGCCAGCAGCGGGGCTAGCACTGAAGCTTTCTTT. It yields the protein CASSGASTEAFF.

This clone has just one count. The chain combines TRBV5-1 with TRBJ2-7; D is perhaps TRBD1 (6 bases). The CDR3 sequence is 16 residues long. Germline CDR1 is SGHRS and CDR2 is YFSETQ. The V end was cut by 1 base, the J end by 2 bases, with 16 bases between. The CDR3 region is CASSLSPGQHPYEQYF. The DNA for the CDR3 is TGCGCCAGCAGCTTGTCGCCGGGACAACATCCCTACGAGCAGTACTTC.

The chain employs TRBV7-9 and TRBJ1-1, with D unclear. V was cut by 5 bases and J by 3 bases, with 13 bases left in between. This CDR3 contains 14 residues. CDR1 and CDR2 (germline): SEHNR, FQNEAQ (reference sequence). CDR3 in amino acids: CASSGEGGYTEAFF. The CDR3, as DNA: TGTGCCAGCAGCGGAGAGGGCGGGTACACTGAAGCTTTCTTT.

The sample holds a few counts of this clone. This chain uses TRBV5-1 with TRBJ1-2, with a possible D match to TRBD1 (5 bases). Germline V gene lookup returns CDR1 SGHRS and CDR2 YFSETQ. Trimming cost V 6 bases and J 2 bases, with 17 bases left between them. This CDR3 is 15 amino acids long. The CDR3 region is CASNRGPDTNYGYTF. DNA of the CDR3: TGCGCCAGCAACCGAGGACCGGACACCAACTATGGCTACACCTTC. Supplemented by reference TRBV5-1 and TRBJ1-2, the full variable domain reads KAGVTQTPRYLIKTRGQQVTLSCSPISGHRSVSWYQQTPGQGLQFLFEYFSETQRNKGNFPGRFSGRQFSNSRSEMNVSTLELGDSALYLCASNRGPDTNYGYTFGSGTRLTVV.

The genes are TRBV4-3 and TRBJ1-4; D perhaps matches TRBD1 (5 bases). The CDR3 loop spans 15 amino acids. Germline V gene sequence: CDR1 LGHNA, CDR2 YSLEER. V was shortened by 0 bases and J by 5 bases, with 10 bases between the two germline ends. The CDR3 region has the DNA TGCGCCAGCAGCCAAGACCGATGGGGCAATGAAAAACTGTTTTTT. This gives the protein CASSQDRWGNEKLFF.

CDR3 nucleotides: TGTGCCAGCAGCCGACCGGGGGCGGGAGGGCCCCATGAGCAGTTCTTC. This translates into CASSRPGAGGPHEQFF. The chain joins TRBV27 to TRBJ2-1; TRBD2 agrees at 9 bases. Losses at the gene ends were 6 bases for V and 8 bases for J; bases not matched to a gene: 14. The CDR3 is made up of 16 amino acids. From germline, CDR1 is MNHEY and CDR2 SMNVEV (reference sequence).

J is TRBJ2-3 and V is TRBV25-1, with D possibly TRBD1 on 5 matching bases. V shed 3 bases and J shed 4 bases, with 14 bases lying between them. The CDR3 is made up of 15 amino acids. Per germline, CDR1 MGHDK and CDR2 SYGVNS. Here the CDR3 reads CASSEQGIDPDTQYF. The CDR3 nucleotides read TGTGCCAGCAGTGAGCAGGGAATTGATCCAGATACGCAGTATTTT.

This chain links TRBV7-2 with TRBJ2-5; TRBD1 matches 12 bases. Germline V gene data show CDR1 as SGHTA and CDR2 as FQGNSA. The junction had 5 bases not matched to a gene; V was cut back by 1 base and J by 5 bases. The CDR3 extends over 16 amino acids. The CDR3 nucleotides read TGTGCCAGCAGCTTAGTAGGGACAGGGGGCGACGAGACCCAGTACTTC. Protein: CASSLVGTGGDETQYF.

This clone was observed a few times. This chain joins TRBV30 and TRBJ1-2; no reliable D call. This CDR3 region has 13 residues. The V gene's germline CDR1 is GTSNPN and CDR2 SVGIG (reference sequence). V gave up 2 bases and J gave up 6 bases, with 13 bases separating them. Here the CDR3 reads CAWSRGRQDGYTF. CDR3 coding DNA: TGTGCCTGGAGTCGTGGCCGGCAGGATGGCTACACCTTC.

This chain joins TRBV5-1 and TRBJ2-5, with D maybe TRBD2 (6 bases). The CDR3 has 15 amino acids. Trimming left V 5 bases short and J 5 bases short, with 19 bases between. Looked up from germline, CDR1 is SGHRS and CDR2 is YFSETQ. The CDR3 loop reads CASSSARLRGETQYF. The CDR3 bases are TGCGCCAGCAGTTCCGCTCGTTTACGGGGGGAGACCCAGTACTTC.

With regard to this clone: Other DNA sequences in this specimen translate into the identical CDR3. J is TRBJ1-3 and V is TRBV29-1; D remains ambiguous. Germline CDR1 reads SQVTM; CDR2 reads ANQGSEA. V was shortened by 4 bases and J by 0 bases, with 13 bases between the two germline ends. The CDR3 has 15 amino acids. CDR3 in DNA: TGCAGCGTTGGACTTACCAGAAACTCTGGAAACACCATATATTTT. It encodes CSVGLTRNSGNTIYF.

The chain combines TRBV5-1 with TRBJ2-3; D not resolved. The CDR3 contains 16 residues. Trimming shortened V by 0 bases and J by 6 bases, and 17 bases separated the two germline ends. Germline CDR1 SGHRS, CDR2 YFSETQ. This CDR3 reads CASSLGQPETADTQYF. CDR3 DNA: TGCGCCAGCAGCTTGGGGCAGCCCGAGACTGCGGATACGCAGTATTTT.

This clone was counted only a few times. The V call is TRBV4-3, the J call TRBJ1-1, with 8 bases fitting TRBD1. The germline V gene encodes CDR1 LGHNA and CDR2 YSLEER. The CDR3 sequence is 14 residues long. The J segment lost 4 bases and the V segment lost 4 bases, leaving 5 bases of the junction unmatched. In DNA, the CDR3 is TGCGCCAGCAGCCGCAAAACAGGGGGCACTGAAGCTTTCTTT. Its translation: CASSRKTGGTEAFF.